These T cell receptor beta chains were read from a single sample in a study of T cells in Graves' hyperthyroidism and ophthalmopathy. TCRdb re-called the multiplex PCR reads through MiXCR, storing one row per CDR3 protein. The table lists roughly 180,000 distinct CDR3 sequences, 8% to 9.5% of them singletons. Sequencing input: blood. Receptor source: a woman between 18 and 30 years old with Graves' hyperthyroidism that later progressed to Graves' ophthalmopathy. The CDR3 runs from the conserved cysteine through the conserved F or W. The D gene is left open where the match is weak. Some rows mark clone size as missing; the rest say once, few, many or name a class of expanded clone.

CDR3 length	V gene	J gene	D gene	clone size	CDR3 protein	CDR3 DNA
13	TRBV20-1	TRBJ2-3	-	-	CSARAAIADTQYF	TGCAGTGCTAGAGCGGCGATAGCAGATACGCAGTATTTT
15	TRBV2	TRBJ1-1	-	many	CASSEFGGKNTEAFF	TGTGCCAGCAGTGAATTTGGGGGAAAGAACACTGAAGCTTTCTTT
17	TRBV7-9	TRBJ1-3	-	many	CASSLVEGSISGNTIYF	TGTGCCAGCAGCTTAGTAGAAGGCAGCATCTCTGGAAACACCATATATTTT
15	TRBV18	TRBJ2-1	-	-	CASSYEGGWGNEQFF	TGTGCCAGCTCCTACGAAGGTGGTTGGGGGAATGAGCAGTTCTTC
16	TRBV7-9	TRBJ2-5	TRBD1	many	CASSFIRDRGLETQYF	TGTGCCAGCAGCTTCATCCGGGACAGGGGGCTAGAGACCCAGTACTTC
16	TRBV20-1	TRBJ1-5	TRBD1	once	CSARDWVLTGDEPQHF	TGCAGTGCTAGAGATTGGGTTTTGACAGGGGATGAGCCCCAGCATTTT
15	TRBV5-1	TRBJ2-1	TRBD1	few	CASSLQGVVGNEQFF	TGCGCCAGCAGCTTACAGGGGGTGGTGGGCAATGAGCAGTTCTTC
14	TRBV19	TRBJ1-3	-	many	CASRKASSGNTIYF	TGTGCCAGTAGGAAGGCAAGCTCTGGAAACACCATATATTTT
14	TRBV19	TRBJ2-1	-	few	CASSIVGGANEQFF	TGTGCCAGTAGTATAGTTGGAGGGGCCAATGAGCAGTTCTTC
16	TRBV7-2	TRBJ2-5	TRBD2	many	CASSLSSGGGQETQYF	TGTGCCAGCAGCTTAAGTAGCGGGGGGGGTCAGGAGACCCAGTACTTC
13	TRBV19	TRBJ1-1	TRBD1	many	CASRKQGTTEAFF	TGTGCCAGTAGGAAACAGGGGACCACTGAAGCTTTCTTT
17	TRBV19	TRBJ2-2	TRBD2	-	CASTTWGLAGDTGELFF	TGTGCCAGTACCACCTGGGGACTAGCGGGGGACACCGGGGAGCTGTTTTTT
17	TRBV7-9	TRBJ1-1	-	many	CASSLAFSGMNLTEAFF	TGTGCCAGCAGCTTAGCGTTTTCAGGCATGAATCTCACTGAAGCTTTCTTT
15	TRBV7-9	TRBJ1-1	-	few	CASSLNGGEGTEAFF	TGTGCCAGCAGCTTAAACGGGGGGGAAGGGACTGAAGCTTTCTTT
14	TRBV14	TRBJ2-7	TRBD2	many	CASSPLAGHYEQYF	TGTGCCAGCAGCCCACTAGCGGGGCACTACGAGCAGTACTTC
16	TRBV3-1	TRBJ1-1	TRBD1	many	CASSHGLGQGVTEAFF	TGTGCCAGCAGCCATGGTCTGGGACAGGGGGTCACTGAAGCTTTCTTT
12	TRBV7-9	TRBJ1-3	-	many	CASSDSRNTIYF	TGTGCCAGCAGCGACTCTAGAAACACCATATATTTT
12	TRBV30	TRBJ1-2	-	many	CACNDNLYGYTF	TGTGCCTGCAATGACAACCTCTATGGCTACACCTTC
15	TRBV19	TRBJ1-1	-	many	CASGRRGNPNTEAFF	TGTGCCAGTGGGAGAAGAGGCAACCCTAACACTGAAGCTTTCTTT
16	TRBV2	TRBJ1-5	-	many	CASSERSGKGNQPQHF	TGTGCCAGCAGTGAGCGGTCAGGGAAAGGCAATCAGCCCCAGCATTTT
11	TRBV24-1	TRBJ2-1	-	many	CATSDLWEQFF	TGTGCCACCAGTGATTTGTGGGAGCAGTTCTTC
17	TRBV7-2	TRBJ2-7	TRBD2	-	CASSLELGLAGNYEQYF	TGTGCCAGCAGCTTGGAGTTGGGACTAGCGGGAAACTACGAGCAGTACTTC
14	TRBV6-5	TRBJ2-5	TRBD1	many	CASSYGDRVATQYF	TGTGCCAGCAGTTACGGCGACAGGGTTGCGACCCAGTACTTC
14	TRBV2	TRBJ2-3	-	many	CATVLADASDTQYF	TGTGCCACTGTCCTAGCAGACGCGTCAGATACGCAGTATTTT
16	TRBV27	TRBJ2-3	-	many	CASSLGLGDRTDTQYF	TGTGCCAGCAGTTTAGGGCTAGGGGACCGCACAGATACGCAGTATTTT
15	TRBV20-1	TRBJ1-4	TRBD1	many	CSARERTGINEKLFF	TGCAGTGCTAGAGAGCGGACAGGAATAAATGAAAAACTGTTTTTT
15	TRBV2	TRBJ2-7	-	many	CASSERQGSSYEQYF	TGTGCCAGCAGTGAACGGCAGGGGAGCTCCTACGAGCAGTACTTC
15	TRBV6-2/TRBV6-3	TRBJ2-6	-	many	CASSYLFGGANVLTF	TGTGCCAGCAGTTACTTGTTCGGTGGTGCCAACGTCCTGACTTTC
14	TRBV28	TRBJ2-7	TRBD1	many	CASTSDRVIHEQYF	TGTGCCAGCACCTCGGACAGGGTGATCCACGAGCAGTACTTC
13	TRBV10-3	TRBJ2-1	-	many	CAITGPSLNEQFF	TGTGCCATCACCGGACCCTCCCTGAATGAGCAGTTCTTC
17	TRBV25-1	TRBJ1-1	-	-	CASSELGTGGGNTEAFF	TGTGCCAGCAGTGAATTAGGGACCGGAGGGGGGAACACTGAAGCTTTCTTT
13	TRBV30	TRBJ1-2	-	few	CAWEQARGYGYTF	TGTGCCTGGGAACAGGCCCGAGGCTATGGCTACACCTTC
13	TRBV19	TRBJ2-5	-	many	CASSRAGQETQYF	TGTGCCAGTAGTAGGGCGGGGCAAGAGACCCAGTACTTC
15	TRBV5-1	TRBJ2-5	TRBD2	-	CASRLGLAVEETQYF	TGCGCCAGCAGATTAGGACTAGCAGTTGAAGAGACCCAGTACTTC
14	TRBV6-2/TRBV6-3	TRBJ2-7	TRBD2	many	CATNSGRGSYEQYF	TGTGCCACCAATAGCGGGAGGGGGTCCTACGAGCAGTACTTC
15	TRBV28	TRBJ1-5	-	many	CASSPSGLRNQPQHF	TGTGCCAGCAGCCCTTCAGGGCTACGGAATCAGCCCCAGCATTTT
13	TRBV11-2	TRBJ2-5	TRBD1	many	CASTGRGQETQYF	TGTGCCAGCACGGGCAGGGGGCAGGAGACCCAGTACTTC
12	TRBV20-1	TRBJ2-5	TRBD2	many	CSAQRGSETQYF	TGCAGTGCTCAGCGGGGGTCAGAGACCCAGTACTTC
12	TRBV4-1	TRBJ2-7	-	many	CASSQGLAEQYF	TGCGCCAGCAGCCAAGGCTTAGCGGAGCAGTACTTC
15	TRBV6-1	TRBJ1-2	-	many	CASSYNSGTYDGYTF	TGTGCCAGCAGCTATAATTCCGGGACCTACGACGGCTACACCTTC
13	TRBV20-1	TRBJ2-2	-	many	CSARDFNTGELFF	TGCAGTGCTAGAGATTTTAACACCGGGGAGCTGTTTTTT
16	TRBV9	TRBJ2-2	-	few	CASTRGPLGDTGELFF	TGTGCCAGCACCCGAGGTCCCCTCGGGGACACCGGGGAGCTGTTTTTT
11	TRBV29-1	TRBJ1-2	-	many	CSVEGTSGYTF	TGCAGCGTTGAGGGGACCTCTGGCTACACCTTC
15	TRBV6-1	TRBJ2-7	TRBD2	many	CASGPGLAGVGEQYF	TGTGCCAGCGGGCCGGGACTAGCGGGAGTAGGCGAGCAGTACTTC
13	TRBV7-8	TRBJ2-5	-	many	CASRSGRQETQYF	TGTGCCAGCAGAAGCGGACGGCAAGAGACCCAGTACTTC